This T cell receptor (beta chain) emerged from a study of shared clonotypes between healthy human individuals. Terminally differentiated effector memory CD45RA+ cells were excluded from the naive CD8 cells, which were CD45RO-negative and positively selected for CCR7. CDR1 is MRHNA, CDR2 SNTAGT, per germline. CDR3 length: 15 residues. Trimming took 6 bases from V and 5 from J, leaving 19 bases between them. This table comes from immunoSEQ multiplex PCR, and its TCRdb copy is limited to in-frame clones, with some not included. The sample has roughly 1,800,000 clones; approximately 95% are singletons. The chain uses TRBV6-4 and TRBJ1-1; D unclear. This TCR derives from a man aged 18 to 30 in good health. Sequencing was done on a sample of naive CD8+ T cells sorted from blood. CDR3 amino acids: CASRIDPTVGTEAFF. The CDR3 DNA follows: TGTGCCAGCAGAATCGACCCCACAGTTGGTACTGAAGCTTTCTTT.